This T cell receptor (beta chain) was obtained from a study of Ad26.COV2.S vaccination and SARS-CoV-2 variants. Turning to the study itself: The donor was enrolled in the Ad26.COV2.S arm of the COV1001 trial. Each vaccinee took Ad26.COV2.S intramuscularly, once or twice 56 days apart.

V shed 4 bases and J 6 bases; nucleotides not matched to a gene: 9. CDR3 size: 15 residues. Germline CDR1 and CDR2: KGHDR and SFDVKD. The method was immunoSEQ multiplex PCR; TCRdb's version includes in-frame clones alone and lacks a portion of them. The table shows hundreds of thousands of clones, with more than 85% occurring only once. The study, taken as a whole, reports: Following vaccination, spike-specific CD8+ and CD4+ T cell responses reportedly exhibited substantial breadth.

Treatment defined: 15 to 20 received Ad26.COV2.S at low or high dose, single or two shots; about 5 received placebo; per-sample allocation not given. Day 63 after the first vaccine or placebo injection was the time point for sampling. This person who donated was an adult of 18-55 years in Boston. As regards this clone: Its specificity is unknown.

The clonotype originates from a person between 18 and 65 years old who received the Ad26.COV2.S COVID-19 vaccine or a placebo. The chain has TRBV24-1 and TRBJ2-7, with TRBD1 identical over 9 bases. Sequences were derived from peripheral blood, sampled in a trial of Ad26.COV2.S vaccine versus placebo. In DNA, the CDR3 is TGTGCCACCAGTGAGGCCGGGACAGGGCTCCGCGAGCAGTACTTC. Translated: CATSEAGTGLREQYF.